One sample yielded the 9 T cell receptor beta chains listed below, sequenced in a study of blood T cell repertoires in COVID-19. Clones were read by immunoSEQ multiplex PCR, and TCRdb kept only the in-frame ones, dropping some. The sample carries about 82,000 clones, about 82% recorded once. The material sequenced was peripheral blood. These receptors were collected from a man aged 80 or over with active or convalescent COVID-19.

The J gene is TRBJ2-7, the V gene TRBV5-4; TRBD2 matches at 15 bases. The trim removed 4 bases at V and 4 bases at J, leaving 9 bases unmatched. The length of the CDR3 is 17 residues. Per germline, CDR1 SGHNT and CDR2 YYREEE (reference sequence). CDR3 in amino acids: CASSAPGLAGGLYEQYV. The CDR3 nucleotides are TGTGCCAGCAGCGCCCCGGGACTAGCGGGAGGATTATACGAGCAGTACGTC.

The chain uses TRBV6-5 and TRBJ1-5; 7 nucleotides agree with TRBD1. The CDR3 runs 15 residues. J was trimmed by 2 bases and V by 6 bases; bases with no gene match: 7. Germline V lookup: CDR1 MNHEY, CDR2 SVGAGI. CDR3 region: CASRARQGGNQPQHF. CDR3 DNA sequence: TGTGCCAGCAGGGCACGACAGGGCGGCAATCAGCCCCAGCATTTT.

The CDR3 nucleotides are TGTGCCAGCAGTTTAGAGATGCGCACAGATACGCAGTATTTT. This translates into CASSLEMRTDTQYF. The gene calls are TRBV28 and TRBJ2-3; D is uncertain. CDR3 length equals 14 residues. Germline V gene sequence: CDR1 MDHEN, CDR2 SYDVKM. The V end was cut by 2 bases, the J end by 1 base, with 7 bases between.

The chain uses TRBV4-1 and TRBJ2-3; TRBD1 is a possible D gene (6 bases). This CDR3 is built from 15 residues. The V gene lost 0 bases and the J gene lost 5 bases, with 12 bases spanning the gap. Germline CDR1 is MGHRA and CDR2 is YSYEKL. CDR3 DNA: TGCGCCAGCAGCCAAGATTCCCAGGGGAGAGATACGCAGTATTTT. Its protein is CASSQDSQGRDTQYF.

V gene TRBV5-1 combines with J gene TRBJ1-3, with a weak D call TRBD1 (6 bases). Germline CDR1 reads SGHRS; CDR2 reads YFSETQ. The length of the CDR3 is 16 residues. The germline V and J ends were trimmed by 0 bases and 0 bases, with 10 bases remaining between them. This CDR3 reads CASSLEGTYSGNTIYF. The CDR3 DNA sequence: TGCGCCAGCAGCTTGGAAGGGACATACTCTGGAAACACCATATATTTT.

The CDR3 sequence is CASSDQGVRANEKLFF. The CDR3, as DNA: TGTGCCAGCAGCGATCAGGGGGTTCGGGCTAATGAAAAACTGTTTTTT. V gene TRBV11-3 combines with J gene TRBJ1-4, with 7 positions matching TRBD1. The J segment lost 3 bases and the V segment lost 5 bases, leaving 9 bases of the junction unmatched. CDR1 and CDR2 from the germline V gene are SGHNT and YENEEA. The CDR3 spans 16 residues.

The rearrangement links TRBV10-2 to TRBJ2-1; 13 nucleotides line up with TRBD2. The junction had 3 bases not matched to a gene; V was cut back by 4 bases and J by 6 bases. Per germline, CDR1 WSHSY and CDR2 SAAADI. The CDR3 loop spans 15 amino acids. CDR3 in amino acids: CASSAGLAGRNEQFF. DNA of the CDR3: TGCGCCAGCAGTGCGGGACTAGCGGGGCGCAATGAGCAGTTCTTC.

The CDR3 is CASSRPGSSYNEQFF. The CDR3 nucleotides read TGCGCCAGCAGTCGTCCGGGAAGCTCCTACAATGAGCAGTTCTTC. The gene calls are TRBV10-1 and TRBJ2-1, with D possibly matching TRBD2 (5 bases). Germline-derived CDR1 and CDR2 are WNHNN and SYGVQD (reference sequence). V was cut by 5 bases and J by 0 bases, with 11 bases left in between. This CDR3 region has 15 residues.

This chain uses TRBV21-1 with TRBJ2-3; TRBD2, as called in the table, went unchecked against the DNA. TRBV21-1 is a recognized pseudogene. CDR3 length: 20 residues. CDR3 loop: CASSKASSGEYPQRTHSQYF. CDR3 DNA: TGTGCCAGCAGCAAGGCATCTAGCGGGGAATATCCTCAACGCACGCATTCGCAGTATTTT.